These T cell receptor beta chains were read from a single sample in a study of shared clonotypes between healthy human individuals. This table comes from immunoSEQ multiplex PCR, and its TCRdb copy is limited to in-frame clones, with some not included. The sample carries over a million clones, about 75% recorded once. Input material: memory CD4+ T cells sorted from blood. The source is a man between 18 and 35 years old in good health. CDR3s include the opening cysteine and the closing phenylalanine or tryptophan. A D gene is named only where the DNA matches it firmly. Only some rows state a clone size, as once, few, many or a class for expanded clones.

TRBJ2-2 TRBV7-3 few TRBD1 TGTGCCAGCAGCCGAGGACAGGGGTCCGGGGAGCTGTTTTTT CASSRGQGSGELFF
TRBJ1-2 TRBV10-3 once . TGTGCCATCAGTGGGGGACTAGGGGACTATGGCTACACCTTC CAISGGLGDYGYTF
TRBJ1-6 TRBV5-4 . TRBD1 TGTGCCAGCAGCCCTGGGACAGGGAGCTCCTATAATTCACCCCTCCACTTT CASSPGTGSSYNSPLHF
TRBJ2-1 TRBV7-2 . TRBD1 TGTGCCAGCAGCCCCGGCGGGACAGGGTCCTACAATGAGCAGTTCTTC CASSPGGTGSYNEQFF
TRBJ1-5 TRBV6-1 . . TGTGCCAGCAGAATCGACAGCTATCAGCCCCAGCATTTT CASRIDSYQPQHF
TRBJ2-7 TRBV18 . TRBD2 TGTGCCAGCTCGACCCCCGGAGGACGTAGCGGGAGAGCCGAGCAGTACTTC CASSTPGGRSGRAEQYF
TRBJ1-4 TRBV5-5 . . TGTGCCAGCAGTTCCCGGGCCACGGGGGAAAAACTGTTTTTT CASSSRATGEKLFF
TRBJ2-3 TRBV28 . TRBD1 TGTGCCAGCATCTCACAGGGGTCAGATACGCAGTATTTT CASISQGSDTQYF
TRBJ2-6 TRBV11-3 few TRBD1 TGTGCCAGCAGCGGGGGACAGGGGGTAGGGGCCAACGTCCTGACTTTC CASSGGQGVGANVLTF
TRBJ1-5 TRBV12-5 . TRBD1 TGTGCTAGTGGTTTGGTACTGGGACAGGGGACTAGCAATCAGCCCCAGCATTTT CASGLVLGQGTSNQPQHF
TRBJ2-7 TRBV6-6 once . TGTGCCAGCAGAGGGGGGAGTTACGAGCAGTACTTC CASRGGSYEQYF
TRBJ1-2 TRBV6-5 . . TGTGCCAGCAGCCCAACAAACAGGTTTTCCGCCTACACCTTC CASSPTNRFSAYTF
TRBJ1-1 TRBV15 . TRBD1 TGTGCCACCAGCAGAGGACAAACAGGGGGCACTGAAGCTTTCTTT CATSRGQTGGTEAFF
TRBJ1-6 TRBV2 . TRBD1 TGTGCCAGCAGCATGACAGGGCAGAATTCACCCCTCCACTTT CASSMTGQNSPLHF
TRBJ2-3 TRBV5-6 . . TGTGCCAGCAGCTCGGGTAGGGGGTACACAGATACGCAGTATTTT CASSSGRGYTDTQYF
TRBJ1-5 TRBV30 . . TGTGCCTGGAGTGTAGGGAGCAATCAGCCCCAGCATTTT CAWSVGSNQPQHF
TRBJ1-1 TRBV21-1 . . TGTGCCAGCAGCAAGCCAGGGGAAAACGGAACTGAAGCTTTCTTT CASSKPGENGTEAFF
TRBJ2-2 TRBV6-5 . TRBD1 TGTGCCAGCAGTACCGGGACAGGGGCCACCGGGGAGCTGTTTTTT CASSTGTGATGELFF
TRBJ2-7 TRBV28 . . TGTGCCAGCAGTTTACGATCCGAGCAGTACTTC CASSLRSEQYF
TRBJ2-3 TRBV9 . TRBD2 TGTGCCAGCAGCGTAGGAAGCGGGGGGCTTTACACAGATACGCAGTATTTT CASSVGSGGLYTDTQYF
TRBJ1-1 TRBV29-1 . TRBD1 TGCAGCGCCCAGCCGGACAGGGCAAGTGAAGCTTTCTTT CSAQPDRASEAFF
TRBJ2-2 TRBV5-1 . TRBD1 TGCGCCAGCAGCCGGGAGACAGGGGCCCCCGGGGAGCTGTTTTTT CASSRETGAPGELFF
TRBJ2-3 TRBV7-2 . TRBD1 TGTGCCAGCAGCCCCACAGGGGTAGGAACAGATACGCAGTATTTT CASSPTGVGTDTQYF
TRBJ2-1 TRBV28 . TRBD2 TGTGCCAGCAGTGCTGGAGGGACTAGCGCTAATGAGCAGTTCTTC CASSAGGTSANEQFF
TRBJ1-6 TRBV7-9 . . TGTGCCAGCAGCTTACGCGAGGGAGGGTCCCTCCACTTT CASSLREGGSLHF
TRBJ2-2 TRBV9 . TRBD1 TGTGCCAGCAGCGGTAAAATGGGACAGGGGGCTGACACCGGGGAGCTGTTTTTT CASSGKMGQGADTGELFF
TRBJ1-1 TRBV28 . . TGTGCCAGCAGTTTATCCCAGAGGGCTGAAGCTTTCTTT CASSLSQRAEAFF
TRBJ2-7 TRBV5-1 . TRBD1 TGCGCCAGCAGCTTGGAGGGACAGGGGGCAGGCGAGCAGTACTTC CASSLEGQGAGEQYF
TRBJ2-1 TRBV5-4 . TRBD1 TGTGCCAGCAGCTTTGGGACAGGGGGCATAAACAATGAGCAGTTCTTC CASSFGTGGINNEQFF
TRBJ2-1 TRBV11-2 . TRBD2 TGTGCCAGCAGCTCCCCCCTACCTAGCGGGAACCCCAATGAGCAGTTCTTC CASSSPLPSGNPNEQFF
TRBJ2-1 TRBV5-1 . TRBD2 TGCGCCAGCAGCATGACTAGCGGGAGTACTTCCTACAATGAGCAGTTCTTC CASSMTSGSTSYNEQFF
TRBJ1-2 TRBV10-3 . . TGTGCCATCAGTAAGGACAGCTATGGCTACACCTTC CAISKDSYGYTF
TRBJ1-3 TRBV7-9 . TRBD1 TGTGCCAGCAACCCAGGGGGCTCAGGAAACACCATATATTTT CASNPGGSGNTIYF
TRBJ1-4 TRBV27 . . TGTGCCAGCAGTCAAACAGGTCCCGCCGATGAAAAACTGTTTTTT CASSQTGPADEKLFF